The 22 T cell receptor beta chains below all came from one sample that was sequenced in a study of cytomegalovirus exposure and HLA in healthy donors. Primers: 60 Vbeta forward and 13 Jbeta reverse. Data came from immunoSEQ multiplex PCR; TCRdb stores just in-frame clones and leaves some out. This table has some 150,000 clones, 60% to 85% appearing once. Sequenced input: PBMCs. The source of these receptors is a woman in her thirties or forties in good health and CMV-seronegative.

This chain uses TRBV29-1 with TRBJ1-1; D gene uncertain. The germline CDR1 and CDR2 sequences are SQVTM and ANQGSEA. Trimming took off 7 bases at V and 4 bases at J, with 16 bases between the two ends. This CDR3 is 13 amino acids long. The CDR3 bases are TGCAGCGGGCGGGCCCTAGAAGGCACTGAAGCTTTCTTT. Protein: CSGRALEGTEAFF.

The chain uses TRBV4-1 and TRBJ2-3, with TRBD1 matching over 9 bases. CDR3 length equals 17 residues. Germline values: CDR1 MGHRA, CDR2 YSYEKL. V shed 0 bases, J shed 2 bases, and the junction held 6 bases outside the gene matches. CDR3 coding DNA: TGCGCCAGCAGCCAAGACCCGGGACAGGGCCTCACAGATACGCAGTATTTT. Protein sequence: CASSQDPGQGLTDTQYF.

The V and J genes are TRBV4-1 and TRBJ1-5; no clear D. The CDR3 runs 13 residues. Per germline, CDR1 MGHRA and CDR2 YSYEKL. Trimming removed 1 base from V and 10 bases from J, with 11 bases in between. In DNA, the CDR3 is TGCGCCAGCAGCCAAGTAAGCCCATCCCCCCAGCATTTT. Amino acids: CASSQVSPSPQHF.

This clone was counted between two and nine times. The chain joins TRBV2 to TRBJ2-1, with 10 bases identical to TRBD2. The CDR3 covers 15 residues. Per the germline V gene, CDR1 is SNHLY and CDR2 is FYNNEI. V shed 4 bases and J 5 bases; nucleotides not matched to a gene: 5. As DNA, the CDR3 is TGTGCCAGCAGTGTACAGCGGGGGGGAAACAATGAGCAGTTCTTC. Protein product: CASSVQRGGNNEQFF. Full variable domain (remainder filled in from reference TRBV2 and TRBJ2-1): EPEVTQTPSHQVTQMGQEVILRCVPISNHLYFYWYRQILGQKVEFLVSFYNNEISEKSEIFDDQFSVERPDGSNFTLKIRSTKLEDSAMYFCASSVQRGGNNEQFFGPGTRLTVL.

The V call is TRBV19, the J call TRBJ1-5; D is ambiguous. V dropped 7 bases and J dropped 1 base, with 29 bases sitting between them. The CDR3 is made up of 20 amino acids. Germline values: CDR1 LNHDA, CDR2 SQIVND (reference sequence). In DNA form, the CDR3 reads TGTGCCAGTACCCCTACCCAACAGTCGGGAGGTGTCGCAAGCAATCAGCCCCAGCATTTT. This encodes CASTPTQQSGGVASNQPQHF.

This chain links TRBV25-1 with TRBJ1-4; TRBD1 aligns across 8 bases. Looked up from germline, CDR1 is MGHDK and CDR2 is SYGVNS. J gave up 4 bases and V 3 bases, and 10 bases lay outside the gene matches. The CDR3 covers 17 residues. CDR3 in DNA: TGTGCCAGCAGTGAGGTCCACACAGGGGGTGTTAATGAAAAACTGTTTTTT. Translation gives CASSEVHTGGVNEKLFF.

This chain links TRBV12-5 with TRBJ1-6; possible D gene TRBD1, 6 bases. The CDR3 covers 18 residues. V lost 3 bases to trimming and J lost 0 bases, with 15 bases between them. In germline, CDR1 is LGHNT, CDR2 FRNRAP. CDR3 loop: CASGFLFDRSSYNSPLHF. The CDR3, as DNA: TGTGCTAGTGGTTTCCTTTTTGACAGGAGCTCCTATAATTCACCCCTCCACTTT. Combining the CDR3 with reference TRBV12-5 and TRBJ1-6 gives the whole variable domain DARVTQTPRHKVTEMGQEVTMRCQPILGHNTVFWYRQTMMQGLELLAYFRNRAPLDDSGMPKDRFSAEMPDATLATLKIQPSEPRDSAVYFCASGFLFDRSSYNSPLHFGNGTRLTVT.

V is TRBV4-2 and J is TRBJ1-2, with D possibly matching TRBD1 (5 bases). Per germline, CDR1 LGHNA and CDR2 YNFKEQ. Trimming took off 0 bases at V and 10 bases at J, with 9 bases between the two ends. This CDR3 has 12 residues. The CDR3 DNA reads as TGTGCCAGCAGCCAAGAGGCAGGGTCCTACACCTTC. It codes for CASSQEAGSYTF.

The V gene is TRBV5-1, the J gene TRBJ2-5; 7 positions agree with TRBD1. J gave up 7 bases and V 0 bases, and 6 bases lay outside the gene matches. This CDR3 has 14 amino acids. From germline, CDR1 is SGHRS and CDR2 YFSETQ. The CDR3 DNA is TGCGCCAGCAGCTTGGCAGGGCCAGGGGGGACCCAGTACTTC. Translating gives CASSLAGPGGTQYF.

This clone appeared once. The junction and the germline gene differ at one end; a read error may be behind it. This chain connects TRBV27 to TRBJ2-1; 9 bases line up with TRBD2. This CDR3 comprises 17 residues. From germline, CDR1 is MNHEY and CDR2 SMNVEV (reference sequence). The CDR3 DNA reads as TGTGCCAGCAGTTCCCCCGGTCTAGCGGGGTCCTTCAATGAGCAGTTCTTC. Protein sequence: CASSSPGLAGSFNEQFF.

The chain uses TRBV11-2 and TRBJ2-3; D may be TRBD2 (5 bases). In germline, CDR1 is SGHAT, CDR2 FQNNGV. The CDR3 length is 13 residues. Deletions cut 4 bases from V and 2 bases from J, with 7 bases between. CDR3 nucleotides: TGTGCCAGCAGCTCCGGGAACACAGATACGCAGTATTTT. Translation gives CASSSGNTDTQYF.

The chain recombines TRBV18 with TRBJ1-2; the D gene is possibly TRBD1 (6 bases). Germline loops: CDR1 KGHSH, CDR2 LQKENI. The V end was cut by 3 bases, the J end by 4 bases, with 9 bases between. The CDR3 consists of 13 residues. CDR3 coding DNA: TGTGCCAGCTCACCCACGGACAGCTATGGCTACACCTTC. Translation gives CASSPTDSYGYTF.

Remarks on this clone: Sequence at one end of the junction differs from germline and may be a read error. The chain has TRBV5-6 and TRBJ1-6; possible D gene TRBD1, 6 bases. The CDR3 consists of 13 residues. Germline V gene sequence: CDR1 SGHDT, CDR2 YYEEEE. This CDR3 is CTSSSTGSSPLHF. CDR3 nucleotides: TGTACCAGCAGCTCCACAGGGAGCTCACCCCTCCACTTT.

J is TRBJ1-4 and V is TRBV7-9; 8 nucleotides match TRBD1. Germline loops: CDR1 SEHNR, CDR2 FQNEAQ (reference sequence). J gave up 3 bases and V 4 bases, and 4 bases lay outside the gene matches. This CDR3 is 15 amino acids long. As DNA, the CDR3 is TGTGCCAGCAGCTCCATGGACAGGGCTAATGAAAAACTGTTTTTT. It codes for CASSSMDRANEKLFF.

This chain's CDR3 is CASSLVFSLNEQFF. Written as DNA, the CDR3 is TGTGCCAGCAGCTTGGTGTTCAGTCTCAATGAGCAGTTCTTC. The V and J genes are TRBV5-4 and TRBJ2-1; D gene uncertain. Per germline, CDR1 SGHNT and CDR2 YYREEE (reference sequence). V was clipped by 0 bases and J by 6 bases, with 10 bases between them. The CDR3 has 14 amino acids.

The chain couples TRBV5-1 to TRBJ1-4; the D gene is possibly TRBD1 (6 bases). CDR1 is SGHRS and CDR2 is YFSETQ in the germline V gene. V was clipped by 4 bases and J by 5 bases, with 12 bases between them. The CDR3 is made up of 14 amino acids. The CDR3 loop reads CASSPDSTNEKLFF. CDR3 DNA sequence: TGCGCCAGCAGCCCGGACAGTACAAATGAAAAACTGTTTTTT.

The V call is TRBV18, the J call TRBJ1-1; 7 bases match TRBD1. The trim removed 1 base at V and 3 bases at J, leaving 5 bases unmatched. The CDR3 runs 15 residues. Germline V lookup: CDR1 KGHSH, CDR2 LQKENI. DNA for the CDR3: TGTGCCAGCTCACCACAAGACAGGGTGTACACTGAAGCTTTCTTT. It translates to CASSPQDRVYTEAFF.

The chain recombines TRBV7-2 with TRBJ1-5, with D possibly matching TRBD1 (5 bases). Per the germline V gene, CDR1 is SGHTA and CDR2 is FQGNSA. Trimming removed 4 bases at V and 3 bases at J, with 10 bases between. The CDR3 loop spans 14 amino acids. The CDR3 nucleotides are TGTGCCAGCAGCTACAGGTATAACAATCAGCCCCAGCATTTT. Protein product: CASSYRYNNQPQHF.

In DNA, the CDR3 is TGTGCCAGCAGCTTACAGACAGATTATAATTCACCCCTCCACTTT. This codes for CASSLQTDYNSPLHF. V and J are TRBV7-8 and TRBJ1-6; a possible D gene is TRBD1 (5 bases). This CDR3 spans 15 amino acids. V dropped 2 bases and J dropped 4 bases, with 9 bases sitting between them. Germline CDR1 reads SGHVS; CDR2 reads FQNEAQ. Variable domain in full (rest from reference TRBV7-8 and TRBJ1-6): GAGVSQSPRYKVAKRGQDVALRCDPISGHVSLFWYQQALGQGPEFLTYFQNEAQLDKSGLPSDRFFAERPEGSVSTLKIQRTQQEDSAVYLCASSLQTDYNSPLHFGNGTRLTVT.

To note about this clone: A read error may produce the germline difference seen at one junction end. CDR3 DNA: TGTGCCAGCAGCCGCTCAAGACAGGACTCAAGTCGCTTC. Amino acids: CASSRSRQDSSRF. The rearrangement uses TRBV11-2 and TRBJ2-7; weak D call: TRBD1 (6 bases). CDR1 SGHAT and CDR2 FQNNGV come from the germline V gene. CDR3 length: 13 residues.

CDR3 sequence (DNA): TGCAGCGTTGGCGCCAATAGCAATCAGCCCCAGCATTTT. It translates to CSVGANSNQPQHF. The rearrangement joins TRBV29-1 to TRBJ1-5; D is ambiguous. The V and J ends lost 4 bases and 0 bases respectively, with 7 bases between them. Germline CDR1 is SQVTM and CDR2 is ANQGSEA. CDR3 length: 13 residues.

The gene calls are TRBV6-5 and TRBJ1-2, with D perhaps TRBD1 (5 bases). The V and J ends lost 2 bases and 2 bases respectively, with 6 bases between them. This CDR3 is 13 amino acids long. CDR1 and CDR2 from the germline V gene are MNHEY and SVGAGI. CDR3 DNA sequence: TGTGCCAGCAGTTACCAGGGAAACTATGGCTACACCTTC. Translated, it gives CASSYQGNYGYTF.